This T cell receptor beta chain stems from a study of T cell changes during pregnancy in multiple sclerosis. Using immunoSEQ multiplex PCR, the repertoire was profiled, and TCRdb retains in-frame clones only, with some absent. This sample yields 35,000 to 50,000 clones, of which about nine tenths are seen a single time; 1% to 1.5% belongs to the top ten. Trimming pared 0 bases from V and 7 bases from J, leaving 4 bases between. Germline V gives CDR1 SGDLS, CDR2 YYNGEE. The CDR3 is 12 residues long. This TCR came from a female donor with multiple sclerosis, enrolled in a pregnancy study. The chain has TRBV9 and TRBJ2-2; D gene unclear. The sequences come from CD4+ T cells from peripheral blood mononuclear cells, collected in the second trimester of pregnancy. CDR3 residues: CASSVDRGELFF. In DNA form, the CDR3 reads TGTGCCAGCAGCGTAGATCGCGGGGAGCTGTTTTTT.